The 15 T cell receptor beta chains reported below all come from one sample, sequenced in a study of OX40 agonist ivuxolimab in advanced cancers. The library was produced with the immunoSEQ multiplex PCR assay. TCRdb re-hosts the immuneACCESS table, in-frame sequences only. Its copies lack some clones; in the studies checked, an unresolved V gene accounts for under half of them, and the cause for the rest is not known. In this sample the table shows around 70,000 clones, over 75% of which occur a single time. The ten largest clones take up about 0.49% of the sample. The sequencing used CD4+ or CD8+ T cells sorted from blood, collected in a trial of the OX40 agonist ivuxolimab. The source is an adult with an advanced solid tumor such as melanoma, head and neck, liver or kidney cancer.

The CDR3 reads CATSRGTWGGSYEQYF. CDR3 bases: TGTGCCACCAGCAGAGGTACTTGGGGGGGGTCCTACGAGCAGTACTTC. J is TRBJ2-7 and V is TRBV15, with 7 bases fitting TRBD2. The J segment lost 1 base and the V segment lost 1 base, leaving 7 bases of the junction unmatched. CDR1 and CDR2 from the germline V gene are LNHNV and YYDKDF (reference sequence). The length of the CDR3 is 16 residues.

This clone appeared once. The chain joins TRBV5-5 to TRBJ1-5; D uncertain. The CDR3 is made up of 15 amino acids. Trimming took off 0 bases at V and 0 bases at J, with 7 bases between the two ends. Germline loops: CDR1 SGHKS, CDR2 YYEKEE (reference sequence). The CDR3 DNA reads TGTGCCAGCAGCTTGGGCACCCTTAGCAATCAGCCCCAGCATTTT. Translated, it gives CASSLGTLSNQPQHF.

The chain is built from TRBV19 and TRBJ2-1, with 7 bases lining up with TRBD1. V gave up 5 bases and J gave up 12 bases; unmatched junction bases: 7. Germline CDR1 reads LNHDA; CDR2 reads SQIVND (reference sequence). The CDR3 runs 12 residues. In DNA, the CDR3 is TGTGCCAGTAGTGGGCGACAGGGCTCGCAGTTCTTC. This translates into CASSGRQGSQFF.

The chain carries TRBV29-1 and TRBJ2-7; D ambiguous. Per the germline V gene, CDR1 is SQVTM and CDR2 is ANQGSEA. The ends were cut back, 4 bases at V and 2 bases at J, with 15 bases in the middle. The CDR3 runs to 14 residues. The CDR3 coding sequence is TGCAGCGTTGCCCGTTACGAACAAGCCTACGAGCAGTACTTC. Translation gives CSVARYEQAYEQYF.

The rearrangement links TRBV18 to TRBJ2-5; 7 bases map to TRBD1. The CDR3 sequence is 16 residues long. Germline CDR1 reads KGHSH; CDR2 reads LQKENI. With V trimmed by 3 bases and J by 4 bases, 11 bases remained unmatched. The CDR3 loop is CASSPGDRYIGETQYF. DNA of the CDR3: TGTGCCAGCTCACCGGGGGACAGATACATTGGAGAGACCCAGTACTTC.

The V call is TRBV5-4, the J call TRBJ2-5; a possible D gene is TRBD1 (5 bases). V shed 1 base and J shed 3 bases, with 7 bases lying between them. Germline CDR1 SGHNT, CDR2 YYREEE (reference sequence). This CDR3 has 13 residues. CDR3 in DNA: TGTGCCAGCAGCTTGCAAGGGGAAGAGACCCAGTACTTC. Its protein is CASSLQGEETQYF.

This clone was picked up a small number of times. This sequence joins TRBV9 and TRBJ2-3, with TRBD2 matching 11 bases. V lost 3 bases, J lost 3 bases, and 3 bases stayed unmatched. Germline CDR1 and CDR2: SGDLS and YYNGEE. This CDR3 is 15 amino acids long. Here the CDR3 reads CASSATSGITDTQYF. The CDR3 region has the DNA TGTGCCAGCAGCGCGACTAGCGGGATTACAGATACGCAGTATTTT.

The chain is built from TRBV12-5 and TRBJ2-5, with D maybe TRBD2 (6 bases). Trimming pared 3 bases from V and 4 bases from J, leaving 9 bases between. The CDR3 extends over 13 amino acids. The germline CDR1 and CDR2 sequences are LGHNT and FRNRAP. The CDR3 DNA follows: TGTGCTAGTGGTTTTGGGAGGAGAGAGACCCAGTACTTC. Amino acid sequence: CASGFGRRETQYF.

The gene calls are TRBV6-5 and TRBJ2-3; 7 positions match TRBD2. Germline CDR1 MNHEY, CDR2 SVGAGI. J lost 5 bases, V lost 1 base, and 6 bases had no gene match. This CDR3 has 15 amino acids. The CDR3 nucleotides read TGTGCCAGCAGTTACTGGACGGGAGGAAGAGATACGCAGTATTTT. Encoded protein: CASSYWTGGRDTQYF.

This clone has more than one count but fewer than ten. This chain uses TRBV19 with TRBJ1-2; D is unresolved. Germline CDR1 reads LNHDA; CDR2 reads SQIVND (reference sequence). With 1 base removed from V and 7 bases from J, the gap between germline ends came to 13 bases. The CDR3 extends over 14 amino acids. CDR3 sequence (DNA): TGTGCCAGTAGTATAGCCCGGGGATCGGGTGGCTACACCTTC. Amino acid sequence: CASSIARGSGGYTF.

The V gene is TRBV5-1, the J gene TRBJ2-2, with 12 nucleotides matching TRBD1. This CDR3 is built from 17 residues. Trimming removed 7 bases from V and 5 bases from J; junction bases left unmatched: 12. Per the germline V gene, CDR1 is SGHRS and CDR2 is YFSETQ. The CDR3 protein is CASGTGTGGVVTGELFF. The CDR3 nucleotides are TGCGCCAGCGGAACCGGGACAGGGGGCGTAGTAACCGGGGAGCTGTTTTTT.

V usage is TRBV7-3 and J usage is TRBJ2-1, with 9 bases fitting TRBD1. The germline gives CDR1 SGHTA, CDR2 FQGTGA. With V trimmed by 3 bases and J by 5 bases, 5 bases remained unmatched. This CDR3 spans 15 amino acids. The CDR3 region has the DNA TGTGCCAGCAGCTTTGGACAGGGGAAGGACAATGAGCAGTTCTTC. It translates to CASSFGQGKDNEQFF.

This clone was recorded only once. This chain links TRBV25-1 with TRBJ1-4, with no clear D. V lost 3 bases to trimming and J lost 2 bases, with 13 bases between them. The CDR3 runs to 16 residues. Germline CDR1 is MGHDK and CDR2 is SYGVNS. The CDR3, as DNA: TGTGCCAGCAGTGATTCCTTCCGGAGGACTAATGAAAAACTGTTTTTT. This gives the protein CASSDSFRRTNEKLFF.

The chain has TRBV7-2 and TRBJ2-3, with D unclear. Germline V gene data show CDR1 as SGHTA and CDR2 as FQGNSA. The CDR3 contains 19 residues. The V end lost 1 base, the J end lost 0 bases, and 20 bases lay between the germline ends. This CDR3 is CASSLVSRFGGPSTDTQYF. CDR3 nucleotides: TGTGCCAGCAGCTTAGTATCGAGGTTTGGCGGTCCTAGCACAGATACGCAGTATTTT.

The chain is built from TRBV5-1 and TRBJ1-2; D ambiguous. V was trimmed by 4 bases and J by 7 bases, leaving 14 bases between them. The germline CDR1 and CDR2 sequences are SGHRS and YFSETQ. The CDR3 contains 13 residues. The CDR3 loop reads CASSPPERVGYTF. The DNA for the CDR3 is TGCGCCAGCAGCCCACCGGAGAGGGTTGGCTACACCTTC.